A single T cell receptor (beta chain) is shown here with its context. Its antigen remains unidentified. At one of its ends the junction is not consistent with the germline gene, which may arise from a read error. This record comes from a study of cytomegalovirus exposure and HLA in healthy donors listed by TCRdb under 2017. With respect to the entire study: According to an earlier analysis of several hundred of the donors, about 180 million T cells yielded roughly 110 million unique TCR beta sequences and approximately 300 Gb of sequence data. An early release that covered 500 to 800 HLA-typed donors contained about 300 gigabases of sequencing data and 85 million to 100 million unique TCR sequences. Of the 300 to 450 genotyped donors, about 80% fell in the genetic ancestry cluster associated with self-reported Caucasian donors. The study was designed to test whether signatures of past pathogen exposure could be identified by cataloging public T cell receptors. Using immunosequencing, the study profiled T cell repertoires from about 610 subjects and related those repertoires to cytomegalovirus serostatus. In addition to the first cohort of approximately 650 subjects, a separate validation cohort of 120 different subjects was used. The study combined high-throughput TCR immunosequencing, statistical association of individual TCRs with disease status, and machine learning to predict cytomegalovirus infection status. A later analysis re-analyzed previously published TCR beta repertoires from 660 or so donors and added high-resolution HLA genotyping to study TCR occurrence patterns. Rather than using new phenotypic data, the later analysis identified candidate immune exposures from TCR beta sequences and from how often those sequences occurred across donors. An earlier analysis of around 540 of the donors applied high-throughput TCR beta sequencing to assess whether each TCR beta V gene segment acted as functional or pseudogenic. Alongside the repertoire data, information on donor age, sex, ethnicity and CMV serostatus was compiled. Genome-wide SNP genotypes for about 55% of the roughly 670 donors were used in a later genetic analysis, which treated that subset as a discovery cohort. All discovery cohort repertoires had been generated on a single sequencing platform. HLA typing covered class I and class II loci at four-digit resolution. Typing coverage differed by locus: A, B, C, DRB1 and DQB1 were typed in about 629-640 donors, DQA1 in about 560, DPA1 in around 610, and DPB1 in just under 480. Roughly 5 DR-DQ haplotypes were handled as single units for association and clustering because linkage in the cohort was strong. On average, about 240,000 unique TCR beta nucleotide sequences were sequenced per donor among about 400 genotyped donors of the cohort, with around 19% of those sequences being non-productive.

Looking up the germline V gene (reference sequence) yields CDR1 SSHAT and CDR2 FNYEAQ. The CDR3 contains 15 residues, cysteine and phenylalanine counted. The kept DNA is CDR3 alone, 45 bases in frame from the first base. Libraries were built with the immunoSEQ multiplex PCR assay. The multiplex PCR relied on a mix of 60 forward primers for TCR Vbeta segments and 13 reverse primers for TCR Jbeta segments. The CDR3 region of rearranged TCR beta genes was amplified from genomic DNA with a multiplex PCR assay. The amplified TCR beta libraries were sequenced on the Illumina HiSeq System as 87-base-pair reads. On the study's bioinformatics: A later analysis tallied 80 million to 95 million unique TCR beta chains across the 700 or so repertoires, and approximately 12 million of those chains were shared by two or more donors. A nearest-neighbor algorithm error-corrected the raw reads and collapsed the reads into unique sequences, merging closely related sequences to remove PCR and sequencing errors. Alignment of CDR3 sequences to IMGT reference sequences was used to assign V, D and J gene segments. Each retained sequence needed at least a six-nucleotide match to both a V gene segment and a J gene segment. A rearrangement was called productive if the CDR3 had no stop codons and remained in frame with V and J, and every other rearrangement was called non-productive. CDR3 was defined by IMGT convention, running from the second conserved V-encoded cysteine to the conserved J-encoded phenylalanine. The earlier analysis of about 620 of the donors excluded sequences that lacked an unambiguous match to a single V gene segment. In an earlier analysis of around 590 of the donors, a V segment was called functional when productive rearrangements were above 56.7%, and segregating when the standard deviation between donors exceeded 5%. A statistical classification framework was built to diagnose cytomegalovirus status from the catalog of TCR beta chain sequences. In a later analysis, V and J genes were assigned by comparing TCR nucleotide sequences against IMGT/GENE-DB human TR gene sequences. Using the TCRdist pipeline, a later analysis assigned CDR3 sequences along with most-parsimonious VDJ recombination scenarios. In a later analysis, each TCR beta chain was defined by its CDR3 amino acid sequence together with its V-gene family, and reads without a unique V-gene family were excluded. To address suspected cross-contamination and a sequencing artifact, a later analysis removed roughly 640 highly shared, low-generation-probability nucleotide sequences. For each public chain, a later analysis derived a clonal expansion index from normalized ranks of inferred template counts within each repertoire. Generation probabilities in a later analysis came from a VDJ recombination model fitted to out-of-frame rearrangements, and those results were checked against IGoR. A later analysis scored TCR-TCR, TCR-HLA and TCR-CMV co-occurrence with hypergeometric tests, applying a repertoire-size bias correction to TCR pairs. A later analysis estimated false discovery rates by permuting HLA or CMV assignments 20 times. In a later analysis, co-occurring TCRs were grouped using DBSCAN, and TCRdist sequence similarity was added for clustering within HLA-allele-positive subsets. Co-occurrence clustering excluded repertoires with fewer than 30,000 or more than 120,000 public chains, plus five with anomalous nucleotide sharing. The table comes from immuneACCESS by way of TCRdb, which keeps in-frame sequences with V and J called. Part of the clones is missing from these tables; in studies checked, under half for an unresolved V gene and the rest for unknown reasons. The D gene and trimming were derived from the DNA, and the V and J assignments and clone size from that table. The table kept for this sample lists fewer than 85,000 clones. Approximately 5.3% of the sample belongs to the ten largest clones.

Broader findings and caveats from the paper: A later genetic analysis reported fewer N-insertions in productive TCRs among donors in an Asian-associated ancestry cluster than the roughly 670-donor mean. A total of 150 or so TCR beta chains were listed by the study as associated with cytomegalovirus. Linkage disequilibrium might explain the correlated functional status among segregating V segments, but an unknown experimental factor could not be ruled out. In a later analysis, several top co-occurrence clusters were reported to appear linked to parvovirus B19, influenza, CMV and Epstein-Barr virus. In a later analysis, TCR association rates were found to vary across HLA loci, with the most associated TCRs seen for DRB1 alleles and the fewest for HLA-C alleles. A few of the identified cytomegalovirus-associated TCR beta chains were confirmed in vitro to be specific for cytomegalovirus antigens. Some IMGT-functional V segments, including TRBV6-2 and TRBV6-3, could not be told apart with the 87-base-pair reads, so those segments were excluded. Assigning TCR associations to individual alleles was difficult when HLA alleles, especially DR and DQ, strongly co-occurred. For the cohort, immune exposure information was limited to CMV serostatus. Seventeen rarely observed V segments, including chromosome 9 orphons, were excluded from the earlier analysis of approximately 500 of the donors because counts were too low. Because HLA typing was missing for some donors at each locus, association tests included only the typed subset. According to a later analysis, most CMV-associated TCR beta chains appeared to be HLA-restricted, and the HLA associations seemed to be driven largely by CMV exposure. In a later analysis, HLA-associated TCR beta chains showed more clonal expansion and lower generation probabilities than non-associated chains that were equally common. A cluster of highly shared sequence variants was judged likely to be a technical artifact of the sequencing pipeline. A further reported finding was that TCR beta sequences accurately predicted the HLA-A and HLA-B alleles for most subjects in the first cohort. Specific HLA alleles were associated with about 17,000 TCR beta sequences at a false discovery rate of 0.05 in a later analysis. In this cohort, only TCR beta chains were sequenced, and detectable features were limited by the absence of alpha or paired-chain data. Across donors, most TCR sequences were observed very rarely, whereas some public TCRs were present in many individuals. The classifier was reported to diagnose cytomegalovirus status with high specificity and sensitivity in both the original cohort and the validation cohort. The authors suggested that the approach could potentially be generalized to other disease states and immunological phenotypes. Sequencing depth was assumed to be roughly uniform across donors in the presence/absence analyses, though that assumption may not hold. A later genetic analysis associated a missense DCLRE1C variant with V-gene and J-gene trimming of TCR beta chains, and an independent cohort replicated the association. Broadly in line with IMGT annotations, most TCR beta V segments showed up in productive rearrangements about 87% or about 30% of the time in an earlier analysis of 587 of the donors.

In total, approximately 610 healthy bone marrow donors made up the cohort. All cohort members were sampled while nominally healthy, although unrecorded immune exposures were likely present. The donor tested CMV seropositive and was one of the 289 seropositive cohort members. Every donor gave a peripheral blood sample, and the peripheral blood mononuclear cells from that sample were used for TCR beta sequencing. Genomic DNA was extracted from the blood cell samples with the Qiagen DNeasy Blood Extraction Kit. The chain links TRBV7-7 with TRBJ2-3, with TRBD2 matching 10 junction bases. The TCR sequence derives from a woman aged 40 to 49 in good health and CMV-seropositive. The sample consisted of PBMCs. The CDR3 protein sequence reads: CASSLAAGGRDTQYF. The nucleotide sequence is TGTGCTAGCAGCTTAGCAGCGGGAGGGCGCGATACGCAGTATTTT.